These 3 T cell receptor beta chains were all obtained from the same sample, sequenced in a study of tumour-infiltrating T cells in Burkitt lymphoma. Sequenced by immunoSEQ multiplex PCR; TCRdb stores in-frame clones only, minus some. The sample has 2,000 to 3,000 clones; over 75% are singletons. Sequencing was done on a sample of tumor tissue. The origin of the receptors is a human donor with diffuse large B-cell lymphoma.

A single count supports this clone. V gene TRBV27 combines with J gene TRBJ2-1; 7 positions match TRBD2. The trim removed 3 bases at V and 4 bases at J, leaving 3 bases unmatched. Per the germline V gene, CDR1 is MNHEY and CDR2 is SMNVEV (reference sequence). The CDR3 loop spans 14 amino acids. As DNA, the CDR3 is TGTGCCAGCAGTTTGGGGGGGTTTTACAATGAGCAGTTCTTC. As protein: CASSLGGFYNEQFF.

CDR3 sequence reads: CSVLGQGGGYTF. The CDR3 DNA reads as TGCAGCGTACTCGGACAGGGAGGTGGCTACACCTTC. The chain is built from TRBV29-1 and TRBJ1-2; 8 bases map to TRBD1. V gave up 6 bases and J gave up 7 bases; unmatched junction bases: 7. This CDR3 has 12 residues. From germline, CDR1 is SQVTM and CDR2 ANQGSEA.

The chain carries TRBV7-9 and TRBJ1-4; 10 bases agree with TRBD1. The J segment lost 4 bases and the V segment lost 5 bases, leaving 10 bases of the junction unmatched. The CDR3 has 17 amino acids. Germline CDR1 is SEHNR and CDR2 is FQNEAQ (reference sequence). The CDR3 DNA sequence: TGTGCCAGCAGCCCACAGCCGGGACAGGGGATTAATGAAAAACTGTTTTTT. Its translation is CASSPQPGQGINEKLFF.